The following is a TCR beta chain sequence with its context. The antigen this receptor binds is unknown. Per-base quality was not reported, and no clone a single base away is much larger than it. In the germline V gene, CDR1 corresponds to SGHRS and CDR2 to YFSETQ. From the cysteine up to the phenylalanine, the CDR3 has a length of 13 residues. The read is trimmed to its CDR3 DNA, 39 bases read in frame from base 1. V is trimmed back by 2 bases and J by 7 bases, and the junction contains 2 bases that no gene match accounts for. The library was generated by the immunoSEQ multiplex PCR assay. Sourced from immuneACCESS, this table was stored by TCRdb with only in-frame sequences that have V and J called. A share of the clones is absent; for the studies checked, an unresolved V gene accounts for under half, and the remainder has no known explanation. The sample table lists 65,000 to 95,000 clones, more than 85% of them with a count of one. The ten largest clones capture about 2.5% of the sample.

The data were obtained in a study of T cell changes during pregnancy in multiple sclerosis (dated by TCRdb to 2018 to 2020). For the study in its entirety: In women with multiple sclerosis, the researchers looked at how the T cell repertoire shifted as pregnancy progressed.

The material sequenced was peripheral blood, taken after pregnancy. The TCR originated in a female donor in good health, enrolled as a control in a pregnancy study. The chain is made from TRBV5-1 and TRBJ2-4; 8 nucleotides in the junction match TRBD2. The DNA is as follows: TGCGCCAGCAGCTTCGGGGGGGGGAACATTCAGTACTTC. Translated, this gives CASSFGGGNIQYF.